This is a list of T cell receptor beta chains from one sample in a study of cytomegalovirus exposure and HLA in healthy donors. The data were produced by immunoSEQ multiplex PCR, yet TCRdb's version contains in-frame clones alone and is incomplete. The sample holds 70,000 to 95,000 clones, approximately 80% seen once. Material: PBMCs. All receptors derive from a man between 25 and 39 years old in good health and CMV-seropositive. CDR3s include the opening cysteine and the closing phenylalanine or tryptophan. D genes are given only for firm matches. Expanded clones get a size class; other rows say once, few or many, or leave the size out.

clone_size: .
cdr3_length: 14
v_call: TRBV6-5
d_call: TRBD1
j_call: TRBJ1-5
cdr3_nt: TGTGCCAGCAGTCCCCTCACAGGGGCTCAGCCCCAGCATTTT
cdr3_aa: CASSPLTGAQPQHF

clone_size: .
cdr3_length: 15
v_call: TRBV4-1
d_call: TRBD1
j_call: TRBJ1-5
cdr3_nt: TGCGCCAGCAGCCAAACCGGGACAGGGAATCAGCCCCAGCATTTT
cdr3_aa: CASSQTGTGNQPQHF

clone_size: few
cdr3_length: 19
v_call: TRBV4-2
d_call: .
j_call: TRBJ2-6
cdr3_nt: TGTGCCAGCAGCCAACAGGGGGGTGCCGGCAACTCTGGGGCCAACGTCCTGACTTTC
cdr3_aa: CASSQQGGAGNSGANVLTF

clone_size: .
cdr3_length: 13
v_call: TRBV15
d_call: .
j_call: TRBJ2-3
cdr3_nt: TGTGCCACCAGCACCAGTCCCAGTGATACGCAGTATTTT
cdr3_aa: CATSTSPSDTQYF

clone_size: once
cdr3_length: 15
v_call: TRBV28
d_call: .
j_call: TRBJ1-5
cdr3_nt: TGTGCCAGCAGTTATGGACTTCTCGGCAATCAGCCCCAGCATTTT
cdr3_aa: CASSYGLLGNQPQHF

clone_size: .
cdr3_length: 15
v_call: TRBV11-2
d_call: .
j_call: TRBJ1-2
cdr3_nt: TGTGCCAGCAGTCCGGGGGGGTTCGAGGACTATGGCTACACCTTC
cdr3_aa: CASSPGGFEDYGYTF

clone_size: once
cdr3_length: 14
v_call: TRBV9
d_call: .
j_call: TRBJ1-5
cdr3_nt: TGTGCCAGCAGCGTAGATCTTTTTAGTCAGCCCCAGCATTTT
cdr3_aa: CASSVDLFSQPQHF

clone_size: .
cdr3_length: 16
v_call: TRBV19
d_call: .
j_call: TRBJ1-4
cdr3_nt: TGTGCCAGTAGTATCTCCGCAGGGATTAGTAATGAAAAACTGTTTTTT
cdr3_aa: CASSISAGISNEKLFF

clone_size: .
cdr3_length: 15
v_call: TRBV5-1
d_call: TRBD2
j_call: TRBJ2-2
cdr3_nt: TGCGCCAGCAGCGATCTAGCGGGGGAAGGCGGGGAGCTGTTTTTT
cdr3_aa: CASSDLAGEGGELFF

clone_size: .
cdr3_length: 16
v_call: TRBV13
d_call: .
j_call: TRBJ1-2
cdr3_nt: TGTGCCAGCAGCCCACGAACCCCGACAGGACGCTATGGCTACACCTTC
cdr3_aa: CASSPRTPTGRYGYTF

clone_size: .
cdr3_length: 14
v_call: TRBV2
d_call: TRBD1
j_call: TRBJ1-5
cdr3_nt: TGTGCCAGCAACGGACAGGGTGGCAATCAGCCCCAGCATTTT
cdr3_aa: CASNGQGGNQPQHF

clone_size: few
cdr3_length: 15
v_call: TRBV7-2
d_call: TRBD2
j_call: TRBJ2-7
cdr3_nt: TGTGCCAGCAGCTTGGGACTAGGGAGCTCCTACGAGCAGTACTTC
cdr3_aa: CASSLGLGSSYEQYF

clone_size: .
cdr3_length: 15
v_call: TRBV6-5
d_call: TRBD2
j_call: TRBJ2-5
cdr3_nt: TGTGCCAGCAGAGCCGGGGGGGCCGTCCAAGAGACCCAGTACTTC
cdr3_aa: CASRAGGAVQETQYF

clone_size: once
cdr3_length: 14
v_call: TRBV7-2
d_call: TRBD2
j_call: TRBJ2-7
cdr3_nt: TGTGCCAGCAGCCAACTCCGGACTAGCATCGAGCAGTACTTC
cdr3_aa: CASSQLRTSIEQYF

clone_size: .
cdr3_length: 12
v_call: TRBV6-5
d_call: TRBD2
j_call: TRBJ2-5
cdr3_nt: TGTGCCAGCGGCGGGGGGTCGGAGACCCAGTACTTC
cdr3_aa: CASGGGSETQYF

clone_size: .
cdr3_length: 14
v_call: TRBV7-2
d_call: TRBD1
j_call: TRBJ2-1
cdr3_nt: TGTGCCAGCACCAGGACAGGGGGATACAATGAGCAGTTCTTC
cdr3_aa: CASTRTGGYNEQFF

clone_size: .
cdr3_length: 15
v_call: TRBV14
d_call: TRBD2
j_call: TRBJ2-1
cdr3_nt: TGTGCCAGCAGCCAAGTAGGACTAGCGGGCAATGAGCAGTTCTTC
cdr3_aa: CASSQVGLAGNEQFF

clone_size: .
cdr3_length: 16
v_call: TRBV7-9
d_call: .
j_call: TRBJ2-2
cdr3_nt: TGTGCCAGCAGCCCCGTGTGGGGAGGTCAAGGCGGGGAGCTGTTTTTT
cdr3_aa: CASSPVWGGQGGELFF

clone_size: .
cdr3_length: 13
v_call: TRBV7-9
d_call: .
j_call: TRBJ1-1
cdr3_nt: TGTGCCAGCAGCTTAGGGCCAGGGAATGAAGCTTTCTTT
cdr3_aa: CASSLGPGNEAFF

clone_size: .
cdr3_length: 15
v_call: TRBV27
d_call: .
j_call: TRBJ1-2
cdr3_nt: TGTGCCAGCAGGATTCCCAGCGGGAGTAGCTATGGCTACACCTTC
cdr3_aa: CASRIPSGSSYGYTF

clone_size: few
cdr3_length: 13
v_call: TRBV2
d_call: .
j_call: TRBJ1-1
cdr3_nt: TGTGCCAGCAGGACTACAGCGAACACTGAAGCTTTCTTT
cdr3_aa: CASRTTANTEAFF

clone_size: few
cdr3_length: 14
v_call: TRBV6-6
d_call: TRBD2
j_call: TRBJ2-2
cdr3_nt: TGTGCCAGCTCGTCCTCCCGGGGGGGCGGGGAGCTGTTTTTT
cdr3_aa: CASSSSRGGGELFF

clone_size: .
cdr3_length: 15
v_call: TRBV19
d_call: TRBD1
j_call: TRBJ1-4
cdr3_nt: TGTGCCAGTAGTATCGGGACAGGGCGGAATGAAAAACTGTTTTTT
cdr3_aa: CASSIGTGRNEKLFF

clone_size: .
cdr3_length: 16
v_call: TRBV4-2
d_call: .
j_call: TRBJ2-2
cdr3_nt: TGTGCCAGCAGCCAAGTAAATACGGTGCCGGGCGGGGAGCTGTTTTTT
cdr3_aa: CASSQVNTVPGGELFF

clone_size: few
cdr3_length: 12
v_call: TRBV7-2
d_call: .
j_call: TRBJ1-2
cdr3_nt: TGTGCCAGCAGCCCAGCAGGGGTTGGCTACACCTTC
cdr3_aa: CASSPAGVGYTF

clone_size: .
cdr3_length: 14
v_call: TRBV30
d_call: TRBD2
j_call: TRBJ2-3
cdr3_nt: TGTGCCTGGAGTCGGGGGGTGGGCACAGATACGCAGTATTTT
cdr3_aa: CAWSRGVGTDTQYF

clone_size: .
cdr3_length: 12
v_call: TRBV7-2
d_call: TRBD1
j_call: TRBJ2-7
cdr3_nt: TGTGCCAGCGGACTGCGGGACAGGGGACAGTACTTC
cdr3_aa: CASGLRDRGQYF

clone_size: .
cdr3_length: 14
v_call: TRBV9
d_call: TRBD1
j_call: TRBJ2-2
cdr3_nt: TGTGCCAGCAGCGCCCAGGGGGCAGGCGGGGAGCTGTTTTTT
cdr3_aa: CASSAQGAGGELFF

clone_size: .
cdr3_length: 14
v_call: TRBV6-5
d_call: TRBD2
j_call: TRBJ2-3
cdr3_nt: TGTGCCAGCAGTTTTGGCGGGACTAGAGATACGCAGTATTTT
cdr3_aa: CASSFGGTRDTQYF